Shown below are 7 T cell receptor beta chains from a single sample sequenced in a study of blood T cell repertoires in COVID-19. TCRdb keeps only in-frame clones here, not all; method: immunoSEQ multiplex PCR. Among about 68,000 clones, around 90% were seen once, and the ten largest hold 4.5% to 6%. The material sequenced was peripheral blood. These receptors were taken from a woman aged 55-70 years with active COVID-19.

This clone was recorded once. The chain links TRBV6-1 to TRBJ1-4; D perhaps matches TRBD1 (6 bases). Germline CDR1 is MNHNS and CDR2 is SASEGT. Deletions cut 4 bases from V and 8 bases from J, with 29 bases between. This CDR3 contains 19 residues. CDR3: CASSGYGTNRGGDGEKLFF. Written as DNA, the CDR3 is TGTGCCAGCAGTGGGTATGGGACAAACCGAGGGGGTGATGGGGAAAAACTGTTTTTT.

This clone was observed a single time. This chain joins TRBV30 and TRBJ2-7, with TRBD2 identical over 10 bases. V lost 3 bases, J lost 12 bases, and 17 bases stayed unmatched. Germline-derived CDR1 and CDR2 are GTSNPN and SVGIG (reference sequence). The CDR3 loop spans 15 amino acids. In DNA form, the CDR3 reads TGTGCCTGGAGGGGACCGGGACTAGCGACCCCCGGACGGTACTTC. It yields the protein CAWRGPGLATPGRYF.

This rearrangement joins TRBV2 to TRBJ1-2; D remains ambiguous. The CDR3 consists of 15 residues. Trimming removed 1 base at V and 4 bases at J, with 13 bases between. Germline CDR1 and CDR2: SNHLY and FYNNEI. The CDR3 reads CASSEGRGLSYGYTF. In nucleotides, the CDR3 is TGTGCCAGCAGTGAAGGTCGGGGTCTCAGCTATGGCTACACCTTC. The full variable domain, in which reference TRBV2 and TRBJ1-2 provide the parts outside the CDR3, is EPEVTQTPSHQVTQMGQEVILRCVPISNHLYFYWYRQILGQKVEFLVSFYNNEISEKSEIFDDQFSVERPDGSNFTLKIRSTKLEDSAMYFCASSEGRGLSYGYTFGSGTRLTVV.

The V call is TRBV3-1 (or the pseudogene TRBV3-2), the J call TRBJ2-1; the D is unclear. The CDR3 totals 16 residues. V lost 4 bases and J lost 12, with 25 bases in between. CDR1 LGHDT and CDR2 YNNKEL come from the germline V gene (reference sequence). The CDR3 sequence is CASSPVGARSRFGQFF. The CDR3 DNA reads TGTGCCAGCAGCCCTGTTGGCGCCAGGTCCCGCTTTGGGCAGTTCTTC.

The chain carries TRBV28 and TRBJ1-1; a weak D match, TRBD1 (6 bases). Germline assignment: CDR1 MDHEN and CDR2 SYDVKM. The CDR3 sequence is 13 residues long. The V end lost 6 bases, the J end lost 3 bases, and 11 bases lay between the germline ends. CDR3 loop: CASSYNRDTEAFF. The CDR3 nucleotides read TGTGCCAGCAGCTATAACAGGGACACTGAAGCTTTCTTT. The whole variable domain, filled in from reference TRBV28 and TRBJ1-1, reads DVKVTQSSRYLVKRTGEKVFLECVQDMDHENMFWYRQDPGLGLRLIYFSYDVKMKEKGDIPEGYSVSREKKERFSLILESASTNQTSMYLCASSYNRDTEAFFGQGTRLTVV.

The V call is TRBV19, the J call TRBJ2-2; D is unresolved. The V and J ends lost 8 bases and 4 bases respectively, with 11 bases between them. The CDR3 sequence is 13 residues long. Germline V gene lookup returns CDR1 LNHDA and CDR2 SQIVND (reference sequence). The CDR3 nucleotides read TGTGCCAGTCAGTACAGTCGCACCGGGGAGCTGTTTTTT. Its translation: CASQYSRTGELFF.

This chain joins TRBV3-1 (or the pseudogene TRBV3-2) and TRBJ2-6, with 7 bases identical to TRBD1. CDR1 LGHDT and CDR2 YNNKEL come from the germline V gene (reference sequence). The trim removed 4 bases at V and 1 base at J, leaving 13 bases unmatched. The CDR3 totals 19 residues. The CDR3 DNA is TGTGCCAGCAGCCGTCGAGGGACAGACAAATTATCTGGGGCCAACGTCCTGACTTTC. Translating gives CASSRRGTDKLSGANVLTF.